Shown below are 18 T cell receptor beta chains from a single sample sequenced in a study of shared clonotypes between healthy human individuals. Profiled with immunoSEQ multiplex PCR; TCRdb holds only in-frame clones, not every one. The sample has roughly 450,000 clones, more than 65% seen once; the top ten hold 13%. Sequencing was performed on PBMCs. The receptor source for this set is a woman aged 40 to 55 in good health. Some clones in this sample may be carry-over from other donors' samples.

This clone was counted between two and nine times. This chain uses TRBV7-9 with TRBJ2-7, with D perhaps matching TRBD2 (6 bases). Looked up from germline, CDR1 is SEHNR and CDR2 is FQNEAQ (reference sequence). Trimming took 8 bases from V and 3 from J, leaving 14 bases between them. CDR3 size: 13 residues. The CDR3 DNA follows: TGTGCCAGCGGAGTAGCGGAGAGCTACGAGCAGTACTTC. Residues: CASGVAESYEQYF.

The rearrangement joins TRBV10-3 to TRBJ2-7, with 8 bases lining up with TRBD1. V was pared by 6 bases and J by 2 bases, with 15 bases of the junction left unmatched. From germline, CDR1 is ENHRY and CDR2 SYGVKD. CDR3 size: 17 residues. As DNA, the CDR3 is TGTGCCATCAGCCCCACCGGTGGGCAGGGGGCGGCCTACGAGCAGTACTTC. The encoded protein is CAISPTGGQGAAYEQYF.

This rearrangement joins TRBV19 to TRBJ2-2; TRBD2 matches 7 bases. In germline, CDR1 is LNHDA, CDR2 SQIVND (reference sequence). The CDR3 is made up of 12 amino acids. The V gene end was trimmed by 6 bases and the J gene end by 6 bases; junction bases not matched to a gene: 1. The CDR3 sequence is CASRTSPGELFF. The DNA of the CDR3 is TGTGCCAGTAGGACTAGCCCCGGGGAGCTGTTTTTT.

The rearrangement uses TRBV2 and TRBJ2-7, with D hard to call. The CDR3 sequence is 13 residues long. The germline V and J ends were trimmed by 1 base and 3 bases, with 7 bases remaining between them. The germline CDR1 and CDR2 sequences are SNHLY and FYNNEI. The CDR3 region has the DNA TGTGCCAGCAGTGAAGAGGTAGGCTACGAGCAGTACTTC. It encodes CASSEEVGYEQYF.

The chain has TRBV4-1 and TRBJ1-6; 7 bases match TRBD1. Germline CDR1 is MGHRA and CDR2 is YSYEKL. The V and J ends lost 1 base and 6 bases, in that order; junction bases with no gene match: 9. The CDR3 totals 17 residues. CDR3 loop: CASSQVFGGQFNSPLHF. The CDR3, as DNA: TGCGCCAGCAGCCAAGTCTTTGGGGGACAGTTTAATTCACCCCTCCACTTT.

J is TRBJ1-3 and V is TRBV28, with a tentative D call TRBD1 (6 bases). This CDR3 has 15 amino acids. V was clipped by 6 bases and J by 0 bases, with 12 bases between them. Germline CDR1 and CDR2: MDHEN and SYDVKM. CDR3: CASRPDRHSGNTIYF. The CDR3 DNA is TGTGCCAGCAGGCCAGACAGGCACTCTGGAAACACCATATATTTT. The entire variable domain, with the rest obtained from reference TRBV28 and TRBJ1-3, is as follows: DVKVTQSSRYLVKRTGEKVFLECVQDMDHENMFWYRQDPGLGLRLIYFSYDVKMKEKGDIPEGYSVSREKKERFSLILESASTNQTSMYLCASRPDRHSGNTIYFGEGSWLTVV.

The DNA for the CDR3 is TGTGCCAGCAGCTTGGAACGAAACACTGAAGCTTTCTTT. This translates into CASSLERNTEAFF. This sequence joins TRBV5-4 and TRBJ1-1; D ambiguous. V was shortened by 0 bases and J by 2 bases, with 5 bases between the two germline ends. The CDR3 sequence is 13 residues long. The V gene's germline CDR1 is SGHNT and CDR2 YYREEE (reference sequence).

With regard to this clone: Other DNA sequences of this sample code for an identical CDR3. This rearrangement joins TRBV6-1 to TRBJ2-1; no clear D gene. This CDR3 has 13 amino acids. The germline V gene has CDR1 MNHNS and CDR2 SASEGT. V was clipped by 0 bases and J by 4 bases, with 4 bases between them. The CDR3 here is CASSEASYNEQFF. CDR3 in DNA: TGTGCCAGCAGTGAAGCATCTTACAATGAGCAGTTCTTC.

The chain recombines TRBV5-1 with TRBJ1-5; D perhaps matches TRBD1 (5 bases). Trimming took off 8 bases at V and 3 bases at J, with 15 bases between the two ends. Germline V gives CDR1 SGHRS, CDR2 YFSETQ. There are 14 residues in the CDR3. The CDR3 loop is CASREGFPNQPQHF. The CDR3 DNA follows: TGCGCCAGTAGGGAGGGGTTCCCCAATCAGCCCCAGCATTTT. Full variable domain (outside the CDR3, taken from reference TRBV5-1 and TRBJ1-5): KAGVTQTPRYLIKTRGQQVTLSCSPISGHRSVSWYQQTPGQGLQFLFEYFSETQRNKGNFPGRFSGRQFSNSRSEMNVSTLELGDSALYLCASREGFPNQPQHFGDGTRLSIL.

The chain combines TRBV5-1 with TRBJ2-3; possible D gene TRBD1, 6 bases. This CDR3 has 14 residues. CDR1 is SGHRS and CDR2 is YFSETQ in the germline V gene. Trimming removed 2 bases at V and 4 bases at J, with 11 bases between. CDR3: CASSLDYRADTQYF. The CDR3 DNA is TGCGCCAGCAGCTTAGACTACAGGGCAGATACGCAGTATTTT.

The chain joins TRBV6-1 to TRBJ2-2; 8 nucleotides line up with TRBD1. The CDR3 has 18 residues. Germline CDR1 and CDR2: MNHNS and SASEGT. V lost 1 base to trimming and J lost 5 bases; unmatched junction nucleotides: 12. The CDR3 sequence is CASSEEWWQGAKTGELFF. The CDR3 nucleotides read TGTGCCAGCAGTGAAGAATGGTGGCAGGGGGCAAAAACCGGGGAGCTGTTTTTT.

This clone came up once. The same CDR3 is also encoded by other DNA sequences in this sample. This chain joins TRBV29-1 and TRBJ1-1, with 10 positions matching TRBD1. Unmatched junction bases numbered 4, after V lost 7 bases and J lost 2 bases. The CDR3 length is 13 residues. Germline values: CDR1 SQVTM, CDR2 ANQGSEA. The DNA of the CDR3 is TGCAGCGCGTCGACAGGGGGCAACACTGAAGCTTTCTTT. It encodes CSASTGGNTEAFF. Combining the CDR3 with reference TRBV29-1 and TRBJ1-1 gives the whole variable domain SAVISQKPSRDICQRGTSLTIQCQVDSQVTMMFWYRQQPGQSLTLIATANQGSEATYESGFVIDKFPISRPNLTFSTLTVSNMSPEDSSIYLCSASTGGNTEAFFGQGTRLTVV.

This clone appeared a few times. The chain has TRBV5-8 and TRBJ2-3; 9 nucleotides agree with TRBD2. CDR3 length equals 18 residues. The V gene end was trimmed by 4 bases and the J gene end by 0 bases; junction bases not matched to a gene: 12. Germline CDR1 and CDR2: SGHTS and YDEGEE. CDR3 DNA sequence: TGTGCCAGCAGCGAAACTAGCGGGCGACTATATAGCACAGATACGCAGTATTTT. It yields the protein CASSETSGRLYSTDTQYF.

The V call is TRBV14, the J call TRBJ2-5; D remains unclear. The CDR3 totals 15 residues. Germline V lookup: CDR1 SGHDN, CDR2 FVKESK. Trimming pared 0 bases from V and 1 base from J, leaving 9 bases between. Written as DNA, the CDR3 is TGTGCCAGCAGCCAAGAGGACCAACCCCAAGAGACCCAGTACTTC. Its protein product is CASSQEDQPQETQYF.

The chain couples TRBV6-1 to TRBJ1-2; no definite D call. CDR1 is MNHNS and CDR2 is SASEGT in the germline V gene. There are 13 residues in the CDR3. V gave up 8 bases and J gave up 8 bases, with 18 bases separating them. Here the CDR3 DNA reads TGTGCCAGCGGGTACGACACTGAAGACGGCTACACCTTC. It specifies CASGYDTEDGYTF.

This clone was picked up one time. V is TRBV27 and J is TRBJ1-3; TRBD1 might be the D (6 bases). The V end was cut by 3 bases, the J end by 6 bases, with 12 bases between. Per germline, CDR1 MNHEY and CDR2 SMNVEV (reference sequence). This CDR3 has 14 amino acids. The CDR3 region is CASSLGGDLNTIYF. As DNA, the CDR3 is TGTGCCAGCAGTTTGGGGGGCGATCTAAACACCATATATTTT.

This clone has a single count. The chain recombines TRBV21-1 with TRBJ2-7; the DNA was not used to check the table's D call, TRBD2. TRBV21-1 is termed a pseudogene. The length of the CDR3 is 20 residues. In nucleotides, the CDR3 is TGTGCCAGCAGCAAAGGGGATTGGACTAGCGGGAGGCCGGCCTCCTACGAGCAGTACTTC. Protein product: CASSKGDWTSGRPASYEQYF.

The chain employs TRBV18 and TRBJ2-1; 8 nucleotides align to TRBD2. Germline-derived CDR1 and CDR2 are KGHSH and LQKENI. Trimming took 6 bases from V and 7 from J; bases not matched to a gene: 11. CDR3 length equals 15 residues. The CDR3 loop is CASSRSGMIGNEQFF. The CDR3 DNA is TGTGCCAGCTCCCGTAGCGGGATGATAGGAAATGAGCAGTTCTTC.